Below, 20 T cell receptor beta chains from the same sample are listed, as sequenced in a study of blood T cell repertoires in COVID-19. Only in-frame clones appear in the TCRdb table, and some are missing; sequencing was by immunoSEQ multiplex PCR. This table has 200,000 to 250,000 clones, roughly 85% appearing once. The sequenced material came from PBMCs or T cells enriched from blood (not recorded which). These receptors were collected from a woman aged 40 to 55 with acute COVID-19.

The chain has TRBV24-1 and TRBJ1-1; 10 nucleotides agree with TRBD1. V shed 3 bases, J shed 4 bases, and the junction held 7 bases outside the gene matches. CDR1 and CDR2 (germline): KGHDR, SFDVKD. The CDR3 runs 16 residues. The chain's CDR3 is CATSDAGQGSGTEAFF. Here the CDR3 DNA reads TGTGCCACCAGTGATGCGGGACAGGGGTCGGGCACTGAAGCTTTCTTT.

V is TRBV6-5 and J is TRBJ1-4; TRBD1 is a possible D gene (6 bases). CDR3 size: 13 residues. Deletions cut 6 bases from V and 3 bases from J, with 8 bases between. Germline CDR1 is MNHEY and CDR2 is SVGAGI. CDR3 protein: CASSGQPNEKLFF. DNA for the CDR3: TGTGCCAGCAGCGGACAGCCTAATGAAAAACTGTTTTTT.

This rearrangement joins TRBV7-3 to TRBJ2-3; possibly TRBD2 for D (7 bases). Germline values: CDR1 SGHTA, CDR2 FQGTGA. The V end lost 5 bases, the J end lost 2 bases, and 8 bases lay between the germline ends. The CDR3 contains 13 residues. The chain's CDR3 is CASSRGATDTQYF. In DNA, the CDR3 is TGTGCCAGCAGCCGGGGGGCCACAGATACGCAGTATTTT. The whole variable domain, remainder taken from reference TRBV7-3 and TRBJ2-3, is GAGVSQTPSNKVTEKGKYVELRCDPISGHTALYWYRQSLGQGPEFLIYFQGTGAADDSGLPNDRFFAVRPEGSVSTLKIQRTERGDSAVYLCASSRGATDTQYFGPGTRLTVL.

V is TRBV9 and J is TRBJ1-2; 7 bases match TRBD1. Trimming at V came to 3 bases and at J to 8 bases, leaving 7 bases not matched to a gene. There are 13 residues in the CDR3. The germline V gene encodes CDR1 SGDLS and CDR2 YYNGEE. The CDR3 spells CASSANRGRGYTF. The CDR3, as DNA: TGTGCCAGCAGCGCAAACAGGGGTCGGGGCTACACCTTC.

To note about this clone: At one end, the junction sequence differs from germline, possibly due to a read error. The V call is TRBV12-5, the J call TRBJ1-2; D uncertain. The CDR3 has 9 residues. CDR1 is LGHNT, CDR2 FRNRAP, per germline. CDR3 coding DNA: TGTGCTAGTGGTTCCTCACTCGCTTGG. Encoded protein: CASGSSLAW.

CDR3 sequence reads: CASSVAPPRSLAGGTGNEQFF. CDR3 DNA sequence: TGTGCCAGCAGCGTAGCCCCGCCCCGGTCACTAGCGGGGGGGACGGGAAATGAGCAGTTCTTC. The chain has TRBV9 and TRBJ2-1; TRBD2 agrees at 13 bases. The CDR3 has 21 residues. Trimming at V came to 0 bases and at J to 7 bases, leaving 19 bases not matched to a gene. Germline CDR1 is SGDLS and CDR2 is YYNGEE.

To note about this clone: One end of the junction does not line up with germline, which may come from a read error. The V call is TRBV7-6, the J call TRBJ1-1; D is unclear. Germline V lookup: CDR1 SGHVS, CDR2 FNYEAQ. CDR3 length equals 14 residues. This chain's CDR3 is CASSPSPSGLIGSF. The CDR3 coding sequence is TGTGCCAGCAGTCCTTCCCCGTCAGGTTTGATTGGATCTTTT. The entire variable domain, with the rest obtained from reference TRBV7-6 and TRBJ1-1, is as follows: GAGVSQSPRYKVTKRGQDVALRCDPISGHVSLYWYRQALGQGPEFLTYFNYEAQQDKSGLPNDRFSAERPEGSISTLTIQRTEQRDSAMYRCASSPSPSGLIGSFGQGTRLTVV.

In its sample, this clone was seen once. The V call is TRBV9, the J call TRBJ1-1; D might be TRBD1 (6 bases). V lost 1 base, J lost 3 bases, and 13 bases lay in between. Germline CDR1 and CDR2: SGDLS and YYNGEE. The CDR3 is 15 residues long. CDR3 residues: CASSVSQGQDTEAFF. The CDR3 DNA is TGTGCCAGCAGCGTATCTCAGGGGCAGGACACTGAAGCTTTCTTT.

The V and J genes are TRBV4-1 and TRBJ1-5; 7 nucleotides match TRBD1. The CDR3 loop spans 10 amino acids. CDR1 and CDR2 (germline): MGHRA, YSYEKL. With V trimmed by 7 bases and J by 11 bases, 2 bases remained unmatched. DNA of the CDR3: TGCGCCAGCAACAGGGGCACCCAGCATTTT. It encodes CASNRGTQHF.

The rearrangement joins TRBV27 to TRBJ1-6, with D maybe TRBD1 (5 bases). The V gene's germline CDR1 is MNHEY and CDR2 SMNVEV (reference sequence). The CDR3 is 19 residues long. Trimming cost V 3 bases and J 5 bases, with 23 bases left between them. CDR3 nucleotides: TGTGCCAGCAGTTTTCGCTTAGGTCCCGGGGGGATAAATAATTCACCCCTCCACTTT. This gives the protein CASSFRLGPGGINNSPLHF.

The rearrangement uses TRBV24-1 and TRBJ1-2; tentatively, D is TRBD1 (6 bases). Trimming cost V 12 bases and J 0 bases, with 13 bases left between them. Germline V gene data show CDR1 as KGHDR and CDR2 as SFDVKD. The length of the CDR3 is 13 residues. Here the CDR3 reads CASSDRSNYGYTF. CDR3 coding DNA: TGTGCCTCCTCAGACAGGTCTAACTATGGCTACACCTTC.

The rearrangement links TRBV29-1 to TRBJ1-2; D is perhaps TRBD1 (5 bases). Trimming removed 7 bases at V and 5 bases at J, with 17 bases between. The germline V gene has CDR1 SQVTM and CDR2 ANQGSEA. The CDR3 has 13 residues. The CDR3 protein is CSAQVPGWYGYTF. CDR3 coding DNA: TGCAGCGCCCAAGTCCCAGGGTGGTATGGCTACACCTTC. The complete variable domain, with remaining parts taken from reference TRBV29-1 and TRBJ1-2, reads SAVISQKPSRDICQRGTSLTIQCQVDSQVTMMFWYRQQPGQSLTLIATANQGSEATYESGFVIDKFPISRPNLTFSTLTVSNMSPEDSSIYLCSAQVPGWYGYTFGSGTRLTVV.

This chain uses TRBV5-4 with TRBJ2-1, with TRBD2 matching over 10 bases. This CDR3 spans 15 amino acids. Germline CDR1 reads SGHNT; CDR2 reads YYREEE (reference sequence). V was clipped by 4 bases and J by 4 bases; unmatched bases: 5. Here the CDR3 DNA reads TGTGCCAGCAGCGAAGGACTAGCGGAATACAATGAGCAGTTCTTC. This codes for CASSEGLAEYNEQFF.

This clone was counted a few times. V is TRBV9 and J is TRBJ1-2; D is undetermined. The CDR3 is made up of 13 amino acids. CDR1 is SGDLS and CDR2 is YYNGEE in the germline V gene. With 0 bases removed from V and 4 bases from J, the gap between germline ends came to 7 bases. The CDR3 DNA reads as TGTGCCAGCAGCGTAGGGCACCTCTATGGCTACACCTTC. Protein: CASSVGHLYGYTF. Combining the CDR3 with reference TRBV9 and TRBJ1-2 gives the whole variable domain DSGVTQTPKHLITATGQRVTLRCSPRSGDLSVYWYQQSLDQGLQFLIQYYNGEERAKGNILERFSAQQFPDLHSELNLSSLELGDSALYFCASSVGHLYGYTFGSGTRLTVV.

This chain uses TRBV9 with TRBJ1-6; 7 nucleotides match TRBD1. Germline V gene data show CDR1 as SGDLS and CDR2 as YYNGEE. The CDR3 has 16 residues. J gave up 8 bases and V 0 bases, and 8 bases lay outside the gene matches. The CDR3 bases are TGTGCCAGCAGCGTAGGCCCGACAGGGTGGGATTCACCCCTCCACTTT. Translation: CASSVGPTGWDSPLHF. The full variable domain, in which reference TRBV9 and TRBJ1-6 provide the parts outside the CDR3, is DSGVTQTPKHLITATGQRVTLRCSPRSGDLSVYWYQQSLDQGLQFLIQYYNGEERAKGNILERFSAQQFPDLHSELNLSSLELGDSALYFCASSVGPTGWDSPLHFGNGTRLTVT.

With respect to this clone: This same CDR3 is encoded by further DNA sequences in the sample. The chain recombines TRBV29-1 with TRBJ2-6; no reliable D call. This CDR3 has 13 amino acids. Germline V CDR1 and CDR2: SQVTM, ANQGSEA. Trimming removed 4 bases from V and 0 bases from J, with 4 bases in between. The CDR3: CSVASSGANVLTF. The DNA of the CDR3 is TGCAGCGTTGCGTCCTCTGGGGCCAACGTCCTGACTTTC.

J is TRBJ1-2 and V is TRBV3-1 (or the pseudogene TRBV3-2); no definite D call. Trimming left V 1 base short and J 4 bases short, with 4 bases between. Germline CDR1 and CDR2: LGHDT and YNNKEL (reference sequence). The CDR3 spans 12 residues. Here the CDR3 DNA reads TGTGCCAGCAGCCAAGGGCCCTATGGCTACACCTTC. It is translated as CASSQGPYGYTF.

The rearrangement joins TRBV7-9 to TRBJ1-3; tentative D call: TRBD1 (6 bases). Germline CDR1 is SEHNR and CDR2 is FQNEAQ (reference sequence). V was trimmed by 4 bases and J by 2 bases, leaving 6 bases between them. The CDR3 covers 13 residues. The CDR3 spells CASSWDTGNTIYF. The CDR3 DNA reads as TGTGCCAGCAGCTGGGACACTGGAAACACCATATATTTT.

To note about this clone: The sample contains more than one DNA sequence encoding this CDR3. The CDR3 here is CASSLAGGSGNTIYF. In DNA form, the CDR3 reads TGTGCCAGCAGCTTAGCCGGCGGCTCTGGAAACACCATATATTTT. The V call is TRBV7-9, the J call TRBJ1-3, with D unclear. CDR3 length: 15 amino acids. Trimming stripped 0 bases from V and 0 bases from J, with 6 bases between. The germline CDR1 and CDR2 sequences are SEHNR and FQNEAQ (reference sequence).

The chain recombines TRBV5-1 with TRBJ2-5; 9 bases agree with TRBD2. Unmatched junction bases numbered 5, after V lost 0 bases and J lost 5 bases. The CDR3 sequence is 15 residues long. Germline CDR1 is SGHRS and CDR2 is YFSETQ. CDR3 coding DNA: TGCGCCAGCAGCTTGGGGCGGGGGGGCTTGGAGACCCAGTACTTC. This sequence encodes CASSLGRGGLETQYF.